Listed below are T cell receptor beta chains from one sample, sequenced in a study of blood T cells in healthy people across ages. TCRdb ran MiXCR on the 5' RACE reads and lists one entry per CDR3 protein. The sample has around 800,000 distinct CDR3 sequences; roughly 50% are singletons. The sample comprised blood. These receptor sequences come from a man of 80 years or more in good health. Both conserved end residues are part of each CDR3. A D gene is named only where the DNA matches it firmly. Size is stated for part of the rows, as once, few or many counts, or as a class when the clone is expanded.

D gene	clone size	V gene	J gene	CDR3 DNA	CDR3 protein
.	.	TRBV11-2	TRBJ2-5	TGTGCCAGCAGCTTAGATGAGGCGGGCCAAAGGTACTTC	CASSLDEAGQRYF
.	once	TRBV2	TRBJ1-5	TGTGCCAGCAGAGGTGGGGGGGCAAATCAGCCCCAGCATTTT	CASRGGGANQPQHF
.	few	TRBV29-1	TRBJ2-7	TGCAGCGTTGGAGTACCTTCCTACGAGCAGTACTTC	CSVGVPSYEQYF
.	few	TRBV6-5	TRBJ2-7	TGTGCCAGCAGTGGTCACAGGGAATACGAGCAGTACTTC	CASSGHREYEQYF
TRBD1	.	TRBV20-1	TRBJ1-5	TGCAGCGCTCGGGCAGGGGGGACTCAGCCCCAGCATTTT	CSARAGGTQPQHF
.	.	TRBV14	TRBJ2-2	TGTGCCAGCAGCCAGACAGGCTCCACCGGGGAGCTGTTTTTT	CASSQTGSTGELFF
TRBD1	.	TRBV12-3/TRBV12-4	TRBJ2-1	TGTGCCAGCAGTCTAGCCCCGACAGGGGGTGTGCGGGAGTTCTCCTACAATGAGCAGTTCTTC	CASSLAPTGGVREFSYNEQFF
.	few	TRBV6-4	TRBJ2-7	TGTGCCAGCAGTGACTCGACTCCTAATCCCTACGAGCAGTACTTC	CASSDSTPNPYEQYF
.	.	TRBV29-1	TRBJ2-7	TGCAGCGTTAGGGTCTCCGAGCAGTACTTC	CSVRVSEQYF
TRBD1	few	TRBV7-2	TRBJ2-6	TGTGCCAGCAGCTTATTTGGACAGGGAACCGTGGGGGCCAACGTCCTGACTTTC	CASSLFGQGTVGANVLTF
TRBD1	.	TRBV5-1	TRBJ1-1	TGCGCCAGCAGCGCGGGGACAGCCAGATCTGAAGCTTTCTTT	CASSAGTARSEAFF
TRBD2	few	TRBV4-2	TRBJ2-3	TGTGCCAGCAGCTCCCGGACTAGCGGTTCCACAGATACGCAGTATTTT	CASSSRTSGSTDTQYF
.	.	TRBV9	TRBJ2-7	TGTGCCAGCAGCGAGCGGTTAGGGGGGACCTACAATGAGCAGTACTTC	CASSERLGGTYNEQYF
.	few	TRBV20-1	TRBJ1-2	TGCAGTGCTTCCCCCCCGGGGTACTATGGCTACACCTTC	CSASPPGYYGYTF
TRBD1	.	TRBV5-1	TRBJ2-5	TGCGCCAGCACCAAATCCGGGGGACAGGGGCGGGAGCAGTACTTC	CASTKSGGQGREQYF
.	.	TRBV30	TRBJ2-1	TGTGCCTGGAGTTGGAACAGTAATGAGCAGTTCTTC	CAWSWNSNEQFF
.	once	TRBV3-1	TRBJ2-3	TGTGCCAGCAGCCAAGATAGGGCAGGGTGGGTAACAGATACGCAGTATTTT	CASSQDRAGWVTDTQYF
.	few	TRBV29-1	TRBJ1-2	TGCAGCGTTGTGGTAGGGAACTATGGCTACACCTTC	CSVVVGNYGYTF
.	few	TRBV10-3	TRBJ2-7	TGTGCCATCAGTGACCCTAGCTTCTCCTACGAGCAGTACTTC	CAISDPSFSYEQYF
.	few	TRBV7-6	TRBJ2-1	TGTGCCAGCAGTCCAGGAGGGGGGAGCTCCTACAATGAGCAGTTCTTC	CASSPGGGSSYNEQFF